This is a list of T cell receptor beta chains from one sample in a study of early T cells in non-severe SARS-CoV-2 infection. TCRdb analysed the 5' RACE reads with MiXCR anew, one entry per CDR3 protein. Of under 85,000 distinct CDR3 sequences in the sample, approximately 12% were seen once. Sample: whole blood, taken at baseline. These receptors were obtained from an adult who was a healthcare worker with PCR-confirmed SARS-CoV-2 infection or an uninfected control (not recorded which). The donor label of this sample is uncertain. CDR3s include the opening cysteine and the closing phenylalanine or tryptophan. The order of the fields is J gene, D gene, V gene, clone size, CDR3 DNA, CDR3 protein. The D gene is left open where the match is weak. The size field is filled for only some rows; it gives once, few, many or a size class.

j_call: TRBJ1-2
d_call: TRBD1
v_call: TRBV19
clone_size: many
cdr3_nt: TGTGCCAGTAGTACCCGCGGACAGGGGAACTATGGCTACACCTTC
cdr3_aa: CASSTRGQGNYGYTF

j_call: TRBJ2-5
d_call: TRBD1
v_call: TRBV4-1
clone_size: NA
cdr3_nt: TGCGCCAGCAGCCAAGGGAGAGCGAGGGGGCTCTCGGAGACCCAGTACTTC
cdr3_aa: CASSQGRARGLSETQYF

j_call: TRBJ2-6
d_call: TRBD1
v_call: TRBV7-3
clone_size: NA
cdr3_nt: TGTGCCAGCAGCTTAACAGGGACAGTTAAGTCTGGGGCCAACGTCCTGACTTTC
cdr3_aa: CASSLTGTVKSGANVLTF

j_call: TRBJ2-5
d_call: NA
v_call: TRBV11-2
clone_size: few
cdr3_nt: TGTGCCAGCAGCTTTAGCGCCGGGCGGGTAACAGAGACCCAGTACTTC
cdr3_aa: CASSFSAGRVTETQYF

j_call: TRBJ1-2
d_call: TRBD1
v_call: TRBV20-1
clone_size: few
cdr3_nt: TGCAGTGCTAGTGCAGGGGGACTCTATGGCTACACCTTC
cdr3_aa: CSASAGGLYGYTF

j_call: TRBJ2-2
d_call: NA
v_call: TRBV12-3/TRBV12-4
clone_size: few
cdr3_nt: TGTGCCAGCAGTCCGAACTCAAGGGAGCTGTTTTTT
cdr3_aa: CASSPNSRELFF

j_call: TRBJ2-3
d_call: NA
v_call: TRBV4-3
clone_size: few
cdr3_nt: TGCGCCAGCAGCCAAGACCGACTTTCCCTCGCAGATACGCAGTATTTT
cdr3_aa: CASSQDRLSLADTQYF

j_call: TRBJ1-3
d_call: NA
v_call: TRBV2
clone_size: NA
cdr3_nt: TGTGCCAGCAGCGGCGGGGCTCCCTCTGGAAACACCATATATTTT
cdr3_aa: CASSGGAPSGNTIYF

j_call: TRBJ2-1
d_call: NA
v_call: TRBV10-2
clone_size: NA
cdr3_nt: TGCGCCAGCAGTCCCTGGCGGTCTACAAACAATGAGCAGTTCTTC
cdr3_aa: CASSPWRSTNNEQFF

j_call: TRBJ2-1
d_call: TRBD2
v_call: TRBV11-3
clone_size: NA
cdr3_nt: TGTGCCAGCAGCTTATCGGGACTATCTGATGAGCAGTTCTTC
cdr3_aa: CASSLSGLSDEQFF

j_call: TRBJ2-1
d_call: NA
v_call: TRBV20-1
clone_size: few
cdr3_nt: TGCAGTGCAGGGGCCGGGGAACTCTCTATGGAGCAGTTCTTC
cdr3_aa: CSAGAGELSMEQFF

j_call: TRBJ2-3
d_call: NA
v_call: TRBV6-2/TRBV6-3
clone_size: few
cdr3_nt: TGTGCCAGCAGTTACGGTGGGGGCGCAGATACGCAGTATTTT
cdr3_aa: CASSYGGGADTQYF

j_call: TRBJ1-1
d_call: TRBD1
v_call: TRBV9
clone_size: NA
cdr3_nt: TGTGCCAGCAGCGCTCGGACAGGGGGGACTGAAGCTTTCTTT
cdr3_aa: CASSARTGGTEAFF

j_call: TRBJ1-2
d_call: TRBD1
v_call: TRBV20-1
clone_size: NA
cdr3_nt: TGCAGTGCTAGAGTCGGGGACAGGTTCGGCTACACCTTC
cdr3_aa: CSARVGDRFGYTF

j_call: TRBJ2-1
d_call: NA
v_call: TRBV11-3
clone_size: few
cdr3_nt: TGTGCCAGCAGCTTAATCCAGCAGGGTAGGCAGTTCTTC
cdr3_aa: CASSLIQQGRQFF

j_call: TRBJ2-1
d_call: NA
v_call: TRBV14
clone_size: NA
cdr3_nt: TGTGCCAGCAGCGGGACAGGCCCCGAATCCGGGACTAGCTCCTACAATGAGCAGTTCTTC
cdr3_aa: CASSGTGPESGTSSYNEQFF

j_call: TRBJ2-5
d_call: NA
v_call: TRBV11-1
clone_size: NA
cdr3_nt: TGTGCCAGCAGCTTAGAGGCCCTAGCGCCACAAGAGACCCAGTACTTC
cdr3_aa: CASSLEALAPQETQYF

j_call: TRBJ2-3
d_call: TRBD2
v_call: TRBV5-1
clone_size: many
cdr3_nt: TGCGCCAGCAGCCCGCCCCCTAGCGGGAAGGGGACAGATACGCAGTATTTT
cdr3_aa: CASSPPPSGKGTDTQYF

j_call: TRBJ1-1
d_call: TRBD1
v_call: TRBV7-8
clone_size: many
cdr3_nt: TGTGCCAGCAGTTTCGAAGGGGGCCTGAACACTGAAGCTTTCTTT
cdr3_aa: CASSFEGGLNTEAFF

j_call: TRBJ2-1
d_call: NA
v_call: TRBV5-6
clone_size: medium-sized
cdr3_nt: TGTGCCAGCAGCCGAGGAACGGGGACCAACCATGAGCAGTTCTTC
cdr3_aa: CASSRGTGTNHEQFF

j_call: TRBJ1-1
d_call: NA
v_call: TRBV5-3
clone_size: NA
cdr3_nt: TGTGCCAGAAGCGACACTGAAGCTTTCTTT
cdr3_aa: CARSDTEAFF

j_call: TRBJ2-3
d_call: NA
v_call: TRBV24-1
clone_size: NA
cdr3_nt: TGTGCCACCAGTGATCCCCGGGGTACAGCAGATACGCAGTATTTT
cdr3_aa: CATSDPRGTADTQYF

j_call: TRBJ2-3
d_call: NA
v_call: TRBV6-1
clone_size: few
cdr3_nt: TGTGCCAGCAGTGCCTGGGGCCAGCAGGATACAGATACGCAGTATTTT
cdr3_aa: CASSAWGQQDTDTQYF

j_call: TRBJ1-1
d_call: NA
v_call: TRBV5-6
clone_size: few
cdr3_nt: TGTGCCAGCAGCACGGAGAGGACCCTGGCTTTCTTT
cdr3_aa: CASSTERTLAFF

j_call: TRBJ2-2
d_call: NA
v_call: TRBV4-3
clone_size: few
cdr3_nt: TGCGCCAGCAGCCTCCTTCAGGGTTCGGGTCGCGCCGGGGAGCTGTTTTTT
cdr3_aa: CASSLLQGSGRAGELFF

j_call: TRBJ1-2
d_call: NA
v_call: TRBV20-1
clone_size: many
cdr3_nt: TGCAGTGCAGTCCTTACGGATAACTATGGCTACACCTTC
cdr3_aa: CSAVLTDNYGYTF

j_call: TRBJ2-2
d_call: NA
v_call: TRBV20-1
clone_size: NA
cdr3_nt: TGCAGTGCTCGAAGGGGATCGAGTGACACCGGGGAGCTGTTTTTT
cdr3_aa: CSARRGSSDTGELFF

j_call: TRBJ2-7
d_call: TRBD2
v_call: TRBV6-2/TRBV6-3
clone_size: NA
cdr3_nt: TGTGCCAGCAGTTACGGGAAAGGCTACGCGGGAGCCCACTACGAGCAGTACTTC
cdr3_aa: CASSYGKGYAGAHYEQYF

j_call: TRBJ1-1
d_call: TRBD1
v_call: TRBV15
clone_size: NA
cdr3_nt: TGTGCCACCAGCAGCAGGGGGCTAGACACTGAAGCTTTCTTT
cdr3_aa: CATSSRGLDTEAFF

j_call: TRBJ2-7
d_call: NA
v_call: TRBV30
clone_size: few
cdr3_nt: TGTGCCTGGACGGACAGTTCGGGGCAGTACTTC
cdr3_aa: CAWTDSSGQYF

j_call: TRBJ2-5
d_call: TRBD1
v_call: TRBV19
clone_size: few
cdr3_nt: TGTGCCAGTAGCCGGACAGGGTCCCCGGGAGAGACCCAGTACTTC
cdr3_aa: CASSRTGSPGETQYF

j_call: TRBJ2-7
d_call: TRBD1
v_call: TRBV7-9
clone_size: few
cdr3_nt: TGTGCCAGCAGCTCCCACGACAGGGACTACGAGCAGTACTTC
cdr3_aa: CASSSHDRDYEQYF

j_call: TRBJ2-3
d_call: NA
v_call: TRBV12-3/TRBV12-4
clone_size: NA
cdr3_nt: TGTGCCAGCAGTTTTTTTATGGGCACAGATACGCAGTATTTT
cdr3_aa: CASSFFMGTDTQYF